A single sample gave rise to the 2 T cell receptor beta chains below, sequenced in a study of radiation and T cells in renal cell carcinoma. As for time point: blood 2 weeks post-SBRT. Treatment here: 15 Gy SBRT to primary tumor, nephrectomy 4 weeks later. Clones were read by immunoSEQ multiplex PCR, and TCRdb kept only the in-frame ones, dropping some. Here the sample spans roughly 140,000 clones, approximately 86% being singletons. Sequencing used blood, obtained from a patient whose treatment included radiotherapy and nephrectomy. The receptors here all came from a woman aged 50 to 60 with renal cell carcinoma.

A single count supports this clone. The rearrangement links TRBV7-2 to TRBJ2-3, with 7 bases that match TRBD2. This CDR3 has 15 amino acids. After removal of 3 bases from V and 2 bases from J, the junction contained 5 bases not matched to a gene. CDR1 is SGHTA, CDR2 FQGNSA, per germline. CDR3 DNA sequence: TGTGCCAGCAGCTTGAGCGGGACCTACACAGATACGCAGTATTTT. It codes for CASSLSGTYTDTQYF.

This chain connects TRBV9 to TRBJ2-6; 11 nucleotides match TRBD1. This CDR3 comprises 20 residues. Germline V gene sequence: CDR1 SGDLS, CDR2 YYNGEE. The V and J ends lost 3 bases and 0 bases, in that order; junction bases with no gene match: 11. CDR3 DNA: TGTGCCAGCAGCGATCGCACCCCGGGACAGGGGGACTCTGGGGCCAACGTCCTGACTTTC. It specifies CASSDRTPGQGDSGANVLTF.